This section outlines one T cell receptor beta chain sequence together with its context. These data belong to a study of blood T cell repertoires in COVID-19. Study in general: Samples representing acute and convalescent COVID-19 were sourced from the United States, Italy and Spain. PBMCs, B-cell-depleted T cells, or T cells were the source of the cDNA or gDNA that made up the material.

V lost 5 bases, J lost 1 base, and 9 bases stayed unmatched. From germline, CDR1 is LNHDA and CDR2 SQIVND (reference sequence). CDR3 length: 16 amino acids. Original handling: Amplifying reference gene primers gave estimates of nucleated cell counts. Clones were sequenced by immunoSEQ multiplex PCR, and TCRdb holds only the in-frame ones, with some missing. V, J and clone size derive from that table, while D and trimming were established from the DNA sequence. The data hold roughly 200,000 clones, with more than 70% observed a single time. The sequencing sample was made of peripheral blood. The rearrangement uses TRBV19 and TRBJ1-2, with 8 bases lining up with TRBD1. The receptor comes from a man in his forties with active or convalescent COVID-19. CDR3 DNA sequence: TGTGCCAGTAGTCCGACAGGGGTCTTGATTAACTATGGCTACACCTTC. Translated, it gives CASSPTGVLINYGYTF.